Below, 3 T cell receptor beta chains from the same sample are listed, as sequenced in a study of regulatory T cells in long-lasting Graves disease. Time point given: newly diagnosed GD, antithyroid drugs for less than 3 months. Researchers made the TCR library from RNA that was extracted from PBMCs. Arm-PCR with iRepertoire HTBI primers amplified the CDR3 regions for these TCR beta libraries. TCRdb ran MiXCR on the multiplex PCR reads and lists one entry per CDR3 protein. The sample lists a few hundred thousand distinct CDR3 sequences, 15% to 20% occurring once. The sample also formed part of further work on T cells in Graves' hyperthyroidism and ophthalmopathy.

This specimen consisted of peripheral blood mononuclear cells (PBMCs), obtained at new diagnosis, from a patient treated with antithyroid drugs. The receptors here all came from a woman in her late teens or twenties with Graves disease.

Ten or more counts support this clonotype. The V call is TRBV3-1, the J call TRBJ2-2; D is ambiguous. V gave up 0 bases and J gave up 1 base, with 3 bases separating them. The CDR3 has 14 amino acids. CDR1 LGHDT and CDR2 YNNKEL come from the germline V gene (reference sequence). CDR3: CASSQDGNTGELFF. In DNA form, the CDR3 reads TGTGCCAGCAGCCAAGATGGGAACACCGGGGAGCTGTTTTTT.

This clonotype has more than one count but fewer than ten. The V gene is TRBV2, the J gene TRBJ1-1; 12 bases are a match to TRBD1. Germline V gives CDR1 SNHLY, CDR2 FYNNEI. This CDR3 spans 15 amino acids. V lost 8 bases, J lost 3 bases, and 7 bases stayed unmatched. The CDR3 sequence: CASLPGQGADTEAFF. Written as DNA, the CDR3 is TGTGCCAGCTTACCGGGACAGGGGGCGGACACTGAAGCTTTCTTT.

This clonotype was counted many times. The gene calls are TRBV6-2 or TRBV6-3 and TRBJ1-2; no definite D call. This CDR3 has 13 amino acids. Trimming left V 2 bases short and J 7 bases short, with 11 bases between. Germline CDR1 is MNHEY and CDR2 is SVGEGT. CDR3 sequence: CASSYISRVGYTF. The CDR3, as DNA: TGTGCCAGCAGTTACATCTCAAGGGTTGGCTACACCTTC.